The 30 T cell receptor beta chains below were found in one sample sequenced in a study of blood T cell repertoires in COVID-19 (dated by TCRdb to between 2020 and 2021). The method behind the library was the immunoSEQ multiplex PCR assay. TCRdb re-hosts the immuneACCESS table, in-frame sequences only. Its copies lack some clones; in the studies checked, an unresolved V gene accounts for under half of them, and the cause for the rest is not known. A total of some 130,000 clones appear in this sample, 88% of them only once. Approximately 2.3% of the sample goes to the ten largest clones. Sequenced sample: peripheral blood. The receptors here all came from a man between 70 and 80 years old with active COVID-19.

This clone was seen a single time. CDR3 nucleotides: TGCAGCGTTTTATCGGGTCTAGCGGTAATCAATGAGCAGTTCTTC. It is translated as CSVLSGLAVINEQFF. The chain links TRBV29-1 to TRBJ2-1; 7 bases align to TRBD2. Germline V lookup: CDR1 SQVTM, CDR2 ANQGSEA. The CDR3 has 15 residues. Trimming took 5 bases from V and 6 from J; bases not matched to a gene: 13.

The chain has TRBV24-1 and TRBJ2-2; D is possibly TRBD1 (5 bases). With 10 bases removed from V and 1 base from J, the gap between germline ends came to 9 bases. Germline V gives CDR1 KGHDR, CDR2 SFDVKD. The CDR3 spans 13 residues. CDR3 nucleotide sequence: TGTGCCACAACAACAGGGAACACCGGGGAGCTGTTTTTT. Protein sequence: CATTTGNTGELFF.

The chain joins TRBV28 to TRBJ1-4; 9 nucleotides agree with TRBD1. The CDR3 sequence is 18 residues long. Germline V gives CDR1 MDHEN, CDR2 SYDVKM. J gave up 2 bases and V 5 bases, and 12 bases lay outside the gene matches. The CDR3 reads CASSPGDREGGTNEKLFF. The CDR3 DNA follows: TGTGCCAGCAGTCCTGGGGACAGGGAGGGAGGGACTAATGAAAAACTGTTTTTT.

The chain couples TRBV4-1 to TRBJ2-7; tentatively, D is TRBD2 (6 bases). Germline CDR1 and CDR2: MGHRA and YSYEKL. The CDR3 has 15 residues. Deletions cut 1 base from V and 3 bases from J, with 13 bases between. CDR3 in amino acids: CASSQGPGEIYEQYF. CDR3 nucleotide sequence: TGCGCCAGCAGCCAAGGTCCGGGAGAGATCTACGAGCAGTACTTC.

V usage is TRBV4-1 and J usage is TRBJ2-7; TRBD1 matches 12 bases. Germline loops: CDR1 MGHRA, CDR2 YSYEKL. This CDR3 is built from 15 residues. J gave up 5 bases and V 4 bases, and 6 bases lay outside the gene matches. As DNA, the CDR3 is TGCGCCAGCAGCCTTACCGGGACAGGGGGCGACGAGCAGTACTTC. Its translation: CASSLTGTGGDEQYF.

Here the CDR3 reads CASSSDRGRIRGANVLTF. The CDR3 DNA sequence: TGTGCCAGTAGTAGCGACAGGGGGCGAATTCGTGGGGCCAACGTCCTGACTTTC. The V and J genes are TRBV19 and TRBJ2-6; 10 nucleotides line up with TRBD1. CDR1 and CDR2 from the germline V gene are LNHDA and SQIVND (reference sequence). V was pared by 4 bases and J by 3 bases, with 9 bases of the junction left unmatched. CDR3 length equals 18 residues.

In regard to this clone: Distinct nucleotide sequences in the sample also encode this CDR3. The chain uses TRBV5-1 and TRBJ2-5; 7 nucleotides match TRBD1. The CDR3 has 14 residues. Germline CDR1 SGHRS, CDR2 YFSETQ. The J segment lost 5 bases and the V segment lost 3 bases, leaving 7 bases of the junction unmatched. In nucleotides, the CDR3 is TGCGCCAGCAGCTCAACAGGGGTGGGGGAGACCCAGTACTTC. Protein product: CASSSTGVGETQYF.

This sequence joins TRBV7-8 and TRBJ2-7; 9 nucleotides agree with TRBD1. Unmatched junction bases numbered 8, after V lost 9 bases and J lost 2 bases. Per germline, CDR1 SGHVS and CDR2 FQNEAQ. The CDR3 length is 14 residues. CDR3 coding DNA: TGTGCCAGTAAGCGGGACAGGGCTACCTACGAGCAGTACTTC. This translates into CASKRDRATYEQYF.

This chain joins TRBV11-2 and TRBJ1-3; maybe TRBD1 (5 bases). The CDR3 totals 15 residues. The V and J ends lost 3 bases and 2 bases respectively, with 11 bases between them. Per germline, CDR1 SGHAT and CDR2 FQNNGV. The CDR3 protein is CASSFGGTPGNTIYF. CDR3 bases: TGTGCCAGCAGCTTCGGGGGAACTCCTGGAAACACCATATATTTT.

The chain uses TRBV29-1 and TRBJ2-7, with TRBD1 as a possible D gene (5 bases). Trimming left V 2 bases short and J 3 bases short, with 14 bases between. The V gene's germline CDR1 is SQVTM and CDR2 ANQGSEA. This CDR3 spans 14 amino acids. The CDR3 coding sequence is TGCAGCGTTGAAAGGTGGGGCTCCGACTACGAGCAGTACTTC. It translates to CSVERWGSDYEQYF.

This clone was seen once. This sequence joins TRBV30 and TRBJ1-1; 7 bases fit TRBD1. J gave up 4 bases and V 2 bases, and 7 bases lay outside the gene matches. CDR1 and CDR2 (germline): GTSNPN, SVGIG (reference sequence). The length of the CDR3 is 14 residues. The CDR3 coding sequence is TGTGCCTGGAGTAAGGGGGCTTTTGGCACTGAAGCTTTCTTT. This codes for CAWSKGAFGTEAFF.

The chain couples TRBV24-1 to TRBJ2-2; possibly TRBD1 for D (5 bases). CDR1 and CDR2 (germline): KGHDR, SFDVKD. CDR3 size: 14 residues. V lost 8 bases and J lost 0, with 9 bases in between. CDR3 sequence (DNA): TGTGCCACCACAGGCAGGGCGAACACCGGGGAGCTGTTTTTT. Its translation: CATTGRANTGELFF.

This clone came up a few times. V usage is TRBV24-1 and J usage is TRBJ2-7; TRBD2 aligns across 12 bases. V lost 9 bases and J lost 5; bases outside the gene matches: 7. The germline V gene encodes CDR1 KGHDR and CDR2 SFDVKD. The CDR3 contains 14 residues. The CDR3 sequence: CATSGTSGSHEQYF. The CDR3 nucleotides read TGTGCCACCTCGGGGACTAGCGGGTCCCACGAGCAGTACTTC.

The chain has TRBV4-2 and TRBJ2-4; possible D gene TRBD1, 5 bases. V lost 1 base and J lost 8, with 15 bases in between. Germline V CDR1 and CDR2: LGHNA, YNFKEQ. The CDR3 has 15 amino acids. The CDR3, as DNA: TGTGCCAGCAGCCAAGGGTCAGGGCAGGCGGACATTCAGTACTTC. Translated, it gives CASSQGSGQADIQYF.

The chain has TRBV7-2 and TRBJ2-1; a weak D match, TRBD2 (5 bases). This CDR3 has 14 amino acids. Germline V gene sequence: CDR1 SGHTA, CDR2 FQGNSA. V shed 5 bases and J shed 10 bases, with 18 bases lying between them. The CDR3 DNA is TGTGCCAGCAGCCGGACTGATTTGATTGTGGAGCAGTTCTTC. Translated, it gives CASSRTDLIVEQFF.

The chain uses TRBV28 and TRBJ1-4, with TRBD1 identical over 9 bases. The CDR3 consists of 14 residues. Losses at the gene ends were 2 bases for V and 8 bases for J; bases not matched to a gene: 3. The V gene's germline CDR1 is MDHEN and CDR2 SYDVKM. The CDR3 spells CASSLGTGKEKLFF. CDR3 in DNA: TGTGCCAGCAGTTTAGGGACAGGGAAGGAAAAACTGTTTTTT. Supplemented by reference TRBV28 and TRBJ1-4, the full variable domain reads DVKVTQSSRYLVKRTGEKVFLECVQDMDHENMFWYRQDPGLGLRLIYFSYDVKMKEKGDIPEGYSVSREKKERFSLILESASTNQTSMYLCASSLGTGKEKLFFGSGTQLSVL.

The chain has TRBV30 and TRBJ1-4; perhaps TRBD1 as D (5 bases). In germline, CDR1 is GTSNPN, CDR2 SVGIG (reference sequence). V was pared by 0 bases and J by 6 bases, with 11 bases between. The CDR3 extends over 14 amino acids. The CDR3 DNA sequence: TGTGCCTGGAGTGTGGGGCCCGGCGATGAAAAACTGTTTTTT. It translates to CAWSVGPGDEKLFF.

The chain is built from TRBV3-1 (or the pseudogene TRBV3-2) and TRBJ2-3; TRBD2 matches at 7 bases. This CDR3 has 16 residues. J was trimmed by 1 base and V by 1 base; bases with no gene match: 5. The germline V gene encodes CDR1 LGHDT and CDR2 YNNKEL (reference sequence). CDR3 sequence (DNA): TGTGCCAGCAGCCAAGGAGCGGCGGGGGGCACAGATACGCAGTATTTT. Translating it yields CASSQGAAGGTDTQYF.

The chain links TRBV3-1 (or the pseudogene TRBV3-2) to TRBJ2-1, with TRBD2 as a possible D gene (6 bases). This CDR3 is 13 amino acids long. Between the trimmed V and J ends, which lost 7 bases and 6 bases, there was a span of 13 bases. Germline CDR1 LGHDT, CDR2 YNNKEL (reference sequence). This CDR3 reads CASTRGGANEQFF. For the CDR3, the DNA is TGTGCCAGCACCCGGGGAGGCGCCAATGAGCAGTTCTTC.

The V and J genes are TRBV7-2 and TRBJ2-6; D is uncertain. V was cut by 3 bases and J by 2 bases, with 14 bases left in between. CDR1 and CDR2 from the germline V gene are SGHTA and FQGNSA. The CDR3 runs 17 residues. This CDR3 is CASSFLYRATGANVLTF. CDR3 DNA sequence: TGTGCCAGCAGCTTTTTATACCGAGCCACTGGGGCCAACGTCCTGACTTTC. Full variable domain (remainder filled in from reference TRBV7-2 and TRBJ2-6): GAGVSQSPSNKVTEKGKDVELRCDPISGHTALYWYRQSLGQGLEFLIYFQGNSAPDKSGLPSDRFSAERTGGSVSTLTIQRTQQEDSAVYLCASSFLYRATGANVLTFGAGSRLTVL.

The chain couples TRBV11-2 to TRBJ1-5; unclear D gene. Germline V gene data show CDR1 as SGHAT and CDR2 as FQNNGV. Trimming pared 5 bases from V and 1 base from J, leaving 12 bases between. The CDR3 extends over 15 amino acids. CDR3 DNA: TGTGCCAGCAGCCCAACGGGAGGGAGCAATCAGCCCCAGCATTTT. Its translation: CASSPTGGSNQPQHF.

The chain employs TRBV7-8 and TRBJ1-1; D might be TRBD1 (5 bases). The germline CDR1 and CDR2 sequences are SGHVS and FQNEAQ. The length of the CDR3 is 18 residues. V lost 0 bases, J lost 1 base, and 18 bases lay in between. In DNA form, the CDR3 reads TGTGCCAGCAGCTTAGCACCCCTTTACAGGTCCCGGAACACTGAAGCTTTCTTT. Its translation is CASSLAPLYRSRNTEAFF.

This clone was detected only a few times. The CDR3 loop is CASSLGASYNEQFF. CDR3 DNA sequence: TGCGCCAGCAGCTTGGGAGCGTCGTACAATGAGCAGTTCTTC. J is TRBJ2-1 and V is TRBV5-1; D unresolved. This CDR3 is built from 14 residues. Per the germline V gene, CDR1 is SGHRS and CDR2 is YFSETQ. V lost 0 bases and J 4 bases, leaving 8 bases between the germline ends.

The chain employs TRBV7-3 and TRBJ2-5; perhaps TRBD1 as D (5 bases). Germline V gene data show CDR1 as SGHTA and CDR2 as FQGTGA. The CDR3 has 18 amino acids. The V and J ends lost 1 base and 5 bases respectively, with 23 bases between them. CDR3 DNA: TGTGCCAGCAGCTTAAAGGGGTTGCTTGCGTTCCTCAGGGAGACCCAGTACTTC. Amino acid sequence: CASSLKGLLAFLRETQYF.

The chain employs TRBV5-1 and TRBJ2-2; 10 bases align to TRBD2. This CDR3 is built from 15 residues. Germline values: CDR1 SGHRS, CDR2 YFSETQ. V trimming: 0 bases; J trimming: 6 bases; junction bases outside the gene matches: 2. CDR3 sequence reads: CASSLVSGRAGELFF. CDR3 DNA: TGCGCCAGCAGCTTGGTGAGCGGGAGGGCCGGGGAGCTGTTTTTT.

This clone was counted a single time. This sequence joins TRBV3-1 (or the pseudogene TRBV3-2) and TRBJ1-5, with unresolved D. Germline CDR1 and CDR2: LGHDT and YNNKEL (reference sequence). The CDR3 is made up of 11 amino acids. The ends were cut back, 1 base at V and 11 bases at J, with 6 bases in the middle. The CDR3 is CASSQGGTQHF. The CDR3 region has the DNA TGTGCCAGCAGCCAAGGTGGCACCCAGCATTTT.

The CDR3 spells CASRSGANVLTF. Here the CDR3 DNA reads TGCGCCAGCCGCTCTGGGGCCAACGTCCTGACTTTC. The chain links TRBV4-1 to TRBJ2-6, with D unresolved. There are 12 residues in the CDR3. The V end was cut by 8 bases, the J end by 0 bases, with 2 bases between. Germline V gene lookup returns CDR1 MGHRA and CDR2 YSYEKL.

The CDR3 DNA reads as TGTGCCAGCAGCTTACCAGGGTTCTACGAGCAGTACTTC. It translates to CASSLPGFYEQYF. The rearrangement joins TRBV7-9 to TRBJ2-7, with D possibly matching TRBD1 (5 bases). CDR1 SEHNR and CDR2 FQNEAQ come from the germline V gene (reference sequence). The CDR3 loop spans 13 amino acids. Between the trimmed V and J ends, which lost 2 bases and 3 bases, there was a span of 8 bases. The whole variable domain, filled in from reference TRBV7-9 and TRBJ2-7, reads DTGVSQNPRHKITKRGQNVTFRCDPISEHNRLYWYRQTLGQGPEFLTYFQNEAQLEKSRLLSDRFSAERPKGSFSTLEIQRTEQGDSAMYLCASSLPGFYEQYFGPGTRLTVT.

V is TRBV10-3 and J is TRBJ2-1; 10 bases map to TRBD1. J was trimmed by 5 bases and V by 5 bases; bases with no gene match: 3. The CDR3 has 14 residues. Germline V CDR1 and CDR2: ENHRY, SYGVKD. This chain's CDR3 is CAISSGQGNNEQFF. As DNA, the CDR3 is TGTGCCATCAGTTCGGGACAGGGGAACAATGAGCAGTTCTTC.

The rearrangement joins TRBV18 to TRBJ2-2; D possibly corresponds to TRBD1 (6 bases). Germline lookup yields CDR1 KGHSH and CDR2 LQKENI. CDR3 length: 12 residues. Trimming shortened V by 8 bases and J by 6 bases, and 10 bases separated the two germline ends. The CDR3 protein is CASLGQPGELFF. The CDR3 DNA follows: TGTGCCAGCCTCGGACAGCCCGGGGAGCTGTTTTTT.